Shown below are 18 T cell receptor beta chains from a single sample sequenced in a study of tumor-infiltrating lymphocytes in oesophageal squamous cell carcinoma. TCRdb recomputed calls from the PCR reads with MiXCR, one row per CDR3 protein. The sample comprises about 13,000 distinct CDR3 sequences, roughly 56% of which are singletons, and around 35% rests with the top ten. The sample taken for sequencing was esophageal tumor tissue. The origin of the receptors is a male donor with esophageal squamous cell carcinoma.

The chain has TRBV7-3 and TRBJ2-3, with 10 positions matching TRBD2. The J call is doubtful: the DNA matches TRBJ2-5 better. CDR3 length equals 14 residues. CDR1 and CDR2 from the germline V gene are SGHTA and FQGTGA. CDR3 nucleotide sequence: TGTGCCAGCAGTTCCAGCGGGGGGGCTGGGACCCAGTACTTC. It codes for CASSSSGGAGTQYF.

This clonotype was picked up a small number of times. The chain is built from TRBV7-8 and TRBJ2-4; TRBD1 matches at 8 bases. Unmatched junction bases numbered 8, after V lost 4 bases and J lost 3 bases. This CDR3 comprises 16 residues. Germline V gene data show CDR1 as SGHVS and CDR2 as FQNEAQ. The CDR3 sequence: CASSYGQGQGKNIQYF. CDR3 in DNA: TGTGCCAGCAGCTACGGACAGGGTCAGGGCAAAAACATTCAGTACTTC.

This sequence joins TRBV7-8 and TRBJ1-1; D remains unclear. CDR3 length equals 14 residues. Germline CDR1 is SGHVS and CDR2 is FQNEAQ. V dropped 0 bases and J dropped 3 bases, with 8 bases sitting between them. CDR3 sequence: CASSLARRDTEAFF. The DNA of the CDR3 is TGTGCCAGCAGCTTAGCGCGGAGAGACACTGAAGCTTTCTTT.

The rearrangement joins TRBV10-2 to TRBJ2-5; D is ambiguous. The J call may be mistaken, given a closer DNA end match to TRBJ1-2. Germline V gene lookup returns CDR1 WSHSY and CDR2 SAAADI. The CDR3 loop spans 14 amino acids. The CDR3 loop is CASSELTGRYGYTF. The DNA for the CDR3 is TGCGCCAGCAGTGAGTTGACGGGTCGCTATGGCTACACCTTC.

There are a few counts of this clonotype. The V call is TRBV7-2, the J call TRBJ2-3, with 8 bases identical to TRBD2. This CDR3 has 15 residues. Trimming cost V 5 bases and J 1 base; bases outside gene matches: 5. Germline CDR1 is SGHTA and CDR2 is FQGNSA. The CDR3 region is CASSRTGLGTDTQYF. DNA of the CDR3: TGTGCCAGCAGCCGTACGGGACTAGGCACAGATACGCAGTATTTT.

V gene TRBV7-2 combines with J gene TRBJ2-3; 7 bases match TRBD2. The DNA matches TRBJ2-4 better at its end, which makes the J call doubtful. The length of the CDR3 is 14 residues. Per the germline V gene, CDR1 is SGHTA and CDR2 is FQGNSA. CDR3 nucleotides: TGTGCCAGCAGCTTAGGTGGCGCGGGGGACATTCAGTACTTC. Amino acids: CASSLGGAGDIQYF.

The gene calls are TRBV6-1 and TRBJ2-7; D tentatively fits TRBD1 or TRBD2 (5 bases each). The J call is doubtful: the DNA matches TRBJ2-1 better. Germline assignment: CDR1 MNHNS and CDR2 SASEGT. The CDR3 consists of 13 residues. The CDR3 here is CASTKRGDNEQFF. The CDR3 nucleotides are TGTGCCAGCACCAAGAGGGGCGACAATGAGCAGTTCTTC.

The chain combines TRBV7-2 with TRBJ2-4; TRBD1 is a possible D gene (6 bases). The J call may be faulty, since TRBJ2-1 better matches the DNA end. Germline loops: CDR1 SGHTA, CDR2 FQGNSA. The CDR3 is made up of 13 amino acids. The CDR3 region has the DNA TGTGCCAGCAGCTCAGGGGCGTACAATGAGCAGTTCTTC. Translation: CASSSGAYNEQFF.

Here the CDR3 reads CASNKGQGGIYEQYF. DNA for the CDR3: TGTGCCAGCAATAAGGGGCAGGGAGGGATCTACGAGCAGTACTTC. This chain joins TRBV6-1 and TRBJ2-5; the match to TRBD2 covers 7 bases. The J call is in doubt because the DNA end fits TRBJ2-7 better. This CDR3 is built from 15 residues. The V gene's germline CDR1 is MNHNS and CDR2 SASEGT.

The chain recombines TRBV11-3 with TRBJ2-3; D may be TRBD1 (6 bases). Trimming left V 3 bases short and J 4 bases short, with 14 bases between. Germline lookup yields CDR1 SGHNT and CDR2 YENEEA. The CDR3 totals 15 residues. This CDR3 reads CASSFRRGNADTQYF. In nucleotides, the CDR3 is TGTGCCAGCAGCTTCAGAAGGGGGAATGCAGATACGCAGTATTTT.

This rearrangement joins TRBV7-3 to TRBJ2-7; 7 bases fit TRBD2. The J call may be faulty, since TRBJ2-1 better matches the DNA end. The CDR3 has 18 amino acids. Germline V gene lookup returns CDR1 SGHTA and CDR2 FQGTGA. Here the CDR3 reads CASSLTIGLERSYNEQFF. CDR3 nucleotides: TGTGCCAGCAGCTTAACTATAGGACTAGAGCGGTCGTACAATGAGCAGTTCTTC.

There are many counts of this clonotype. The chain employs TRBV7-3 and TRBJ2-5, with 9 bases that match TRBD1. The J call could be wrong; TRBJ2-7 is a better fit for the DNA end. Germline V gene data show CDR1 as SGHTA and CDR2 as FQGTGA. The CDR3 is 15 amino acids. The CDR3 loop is CASSLNWGQGNEQYF. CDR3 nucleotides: TGTGCCAGCAGCTTAAACTGGGGACAGGGAAACGAGCAGTACTTC.

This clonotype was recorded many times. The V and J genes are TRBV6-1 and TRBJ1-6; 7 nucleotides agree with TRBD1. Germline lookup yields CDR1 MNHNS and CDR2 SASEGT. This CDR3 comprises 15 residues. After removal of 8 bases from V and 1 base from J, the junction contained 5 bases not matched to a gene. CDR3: CASSAGGSYNSPLHF. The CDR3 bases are TGTGCCAGCTCGGCAGGGGGTTCCTATAATTCACCCCTCCACTTT.

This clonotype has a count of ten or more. CDR3 protein: CASSLFKNSNYGYTF. The CDR3 DNA follows: TGTGCCAGCAGCTTGTTTAAAAATTCTAACTATGGCTACACCTTC. The chain combines TRBV5-6 with TRBJ1-2; D not certain. Trimming cost V 1 base and J 0 bases, with 10 bases left between them. The CDR3 has 15 residues. Germline V gene data show CDR1 as SGHDT and CDR2 as YYEEEE.

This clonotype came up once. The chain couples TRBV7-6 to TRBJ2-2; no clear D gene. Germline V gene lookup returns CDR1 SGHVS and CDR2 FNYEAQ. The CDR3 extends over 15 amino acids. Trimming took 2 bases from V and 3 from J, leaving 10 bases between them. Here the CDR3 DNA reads TGTGCCAGCAGCTTAAGTCAATGGGACACCGGGGAGCTGTTTTTT. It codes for CASSLSQWDTGELFF.

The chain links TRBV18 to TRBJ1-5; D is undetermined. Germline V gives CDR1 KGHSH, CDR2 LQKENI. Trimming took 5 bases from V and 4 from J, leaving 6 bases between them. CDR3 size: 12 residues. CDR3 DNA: TGTGCCAGCTCATCGGGGAATCAGCCCCAGCATTTT. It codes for CASSSGNQPQHF.

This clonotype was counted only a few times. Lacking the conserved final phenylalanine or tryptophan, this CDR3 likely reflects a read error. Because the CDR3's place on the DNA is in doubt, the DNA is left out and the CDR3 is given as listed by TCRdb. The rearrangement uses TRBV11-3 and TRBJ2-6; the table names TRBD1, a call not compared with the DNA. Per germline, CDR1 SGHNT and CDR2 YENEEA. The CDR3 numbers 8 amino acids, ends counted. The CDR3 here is CASRRRGL.

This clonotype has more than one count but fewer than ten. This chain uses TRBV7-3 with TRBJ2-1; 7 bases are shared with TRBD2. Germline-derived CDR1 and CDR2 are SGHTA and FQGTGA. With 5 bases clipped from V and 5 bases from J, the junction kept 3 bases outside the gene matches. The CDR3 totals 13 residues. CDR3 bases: TGTGCCAGCAGCATCGGGACTAACAATGAGCAGTTCTTC. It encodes CASSIGTNNEQFF.